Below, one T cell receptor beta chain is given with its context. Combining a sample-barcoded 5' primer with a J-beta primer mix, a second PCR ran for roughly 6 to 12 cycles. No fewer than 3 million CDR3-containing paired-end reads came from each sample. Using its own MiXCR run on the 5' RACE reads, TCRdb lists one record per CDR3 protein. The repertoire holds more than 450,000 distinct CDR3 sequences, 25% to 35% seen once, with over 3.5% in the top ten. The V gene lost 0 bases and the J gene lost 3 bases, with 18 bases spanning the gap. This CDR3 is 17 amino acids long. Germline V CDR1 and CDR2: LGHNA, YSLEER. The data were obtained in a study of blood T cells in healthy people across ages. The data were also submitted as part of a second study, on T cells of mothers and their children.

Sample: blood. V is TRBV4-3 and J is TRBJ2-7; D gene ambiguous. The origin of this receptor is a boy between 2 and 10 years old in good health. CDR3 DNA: TGCGCCAGCAGCCAAGATCTTGAAGGTTCGCCGTACTACGAGCAGTACTTC. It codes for CASSQDLEGSPYYEQYF.